This entry lists 3 T cell receptor beta chains sequenced from one sample in a study of T cells in Graves' hyperthyroidism and ophthalmopathy. TCR beta CDR3 sequences were amplified from RNA transcripts. The study used the HTBI primer set for a first-round RT-PCR of the TCR CDR3. TCRdb fed the multiplex PCR reads into MiXCR, producing one record per CDR3 protein. The top ten clones hold roughly 7.7% of a sample with 500,000 to 750,000 distinct CDR3 sequences, around 46% of them seen once. The sequenced material came from peripheral blood or thyroid tissue (not recorded which). Receptor source: a woman between 18 and 29 years old with Graves' hyperthyroidism.

This clonotype was seen at least ten times. This chain uses TRBV6-1 with TRBJ1-5; D gene uncertain. Germline V lookup: CDR1 MNHNS, CDR2 SASEGT. The length of the CDR3 is 13 residues. Trimming cost V 11 bases and J 2 bases, with 13 bases left between them. CDR3 sequence reads: CAGRQSGNQPQHF. The CDR3 DNA sequence: TGTGCCGGCCGGCAGTCGGGCAATCAGCCCCAGCATTTT.

The sample holds many counts of this clonotype. The V call is TRBV4-2, the J call TRBJ1-2; D gene ambiguous. In germline, CDR1 is LGHNA, CDR2 YNFKEQ. The V end lost 1 base, the J end lost 7 bases, and 4 bases lay between the germline ends. This CDR3 has 11 residues. CDR3 DNA: TGTGCCAGCAGCCAAGTAGGTGGCTACACCTTC. Encoded protein: CASSQVGGYTF.

This clonotype has a handful of counts. The V gene is TRBV11-2, the J gene TRBJ2-7; TRBD1 matches 9 bases. The closer fit of TRBJ2-1 to the DNA end suggests the J call may be wrong. CDR1 and CDR2 from the germline V gene are SGHAT and FQNNGV. This CDR3 contains 12 residues. This CDR3 reads CASSKGTGEQFF. The CDR3 DNA reads as TGTGCCAGCAGCAAAGGGACAGGGGAGCAGTTCTTC.